The 15 T cell receptor beta chains presented below share a single source sample, sequenced in a study of tumor-infiltrating lymphocytes in primary liver carcinoma. The researchers obtained blood RNA from unsorted whole blood and also extracted germline DNA. Starting from around 0.45 ug of total RNA, TCR beta cDNA was produced with a primer in the constant region. Three nested multiplex PCR rounds of slightly modified ARM-PCR generated TCR beta libraries. Use of TRBV1-TRBV30 forward primers with a C-beta reverse primer characterized the first two PCR rounds, which lasted roughly 9 cycles each. Each CDR3 protein gets one entry after TCRdb re-called the multiplex PCR reads with MiXCR. This sample has about 320,000 distinct CDR3 sequences; over 55% occur once, and the top ten carry more than 8.5%. What was sequenced was peripheral blood. The receptors originated from a man aged 35 to 55 with primary liver carcinoma and hepatitis B virus infection.

About this clonotype: A much larger clone differs from this one at a single base, so this may be a read error. CDR3 sequence reads: CASSFVPRTLSEQYF. CDR3 DNA: TGTGCCAGCAGCTTCGTCCCTAGAACATTAAGCGAGCAGTACTTC. The rearrangement links TRBV5-4 to TRBJ2-7; D not resolved. The V gene lost 2 bases and the J gene lost 6 bases, with 18 bases spanning the gap. This CDR3 has 15 amino acids. Germline V lookup: CDR1 SGHNT, CDR2 YYREEE (reference sequence).

Of note for this clonotype: One end of the junction varies from germline; a read error may be responsible. The chain is built from TRBV4-2 and TRBJ1-6, with TRBD1 identical over 7 bases. This CDR3 comprises 21 residues. CDR1 and CDR2 from the germline V gene are LGHNA and YNFKEQ. CDR3 coding DNA: TGTGCCAGCAGCCAAGAAAGCTGGGACAGAAGGTCGGAGTCCTATAATTCACCCGTCCACTTT. This codes for CASSQESWDRRSESYNSPVHF.

This clonotype appeared once. This rearrangement joins TRBV12-3 or TRBV12-4 to TRBJ2-1; D is tentatively TRBD1 or TRBD2 (5 bases each). The CDR3 extends over 13 amino acids. V was trimmed by 6 bases and J by 9 bases, leaving 15 bases between them. The CDR3 nucleotides are TGTGCCAGCAGCCTCGGGACGGTTGCTGAGCAGTTCTTC. This sequence encodes CASSLGTVAEQFF.

With respect to this clonotype: A read error may be the cause here, since a much bigger clone is one base away. The chain couples TRBV29-1 to TRBJ1-1, with D perhaps matching TRBD1 (5 bases). Per germline, CDR1 SQVTM and CDR2 ANQGSEA. CDR3 length equals 15 residues. CDR3 sequence: CSVPGDFPRGTEVFF. For the CDR3, the DNA is TGCAGCGTCCCTGGGGACTTCCCAAGGGGCACTGAAGTTTTCTTT. Drawing the rest from reference TRBV29-1 and TRBJ1-1, the complete variable domain is SAVISQKPSRDICQRGTSLTIQCQVDSQVTMMFWYRQQPGQSLTLIATANQGSEATYESGFVIDKFPISRPNLTFSTLTVSNMSPEDSSIYLCSVPGDFPRGTEVFFGQGTRLTVV.

This clonotype was found a few times. The genes are TRBV25-1 and TRBJ2-1, with a possible D match to TRBD1 (6 bases). Looked up from germline, CDR1 is MGHDK and CDR2 is SYGVNS. V was trimmed by 2 bases and J by 7 bases, leaving 9 bases between them. This CDR3 contains 13 residues. DNA of the CDR3: TGTGCCAGCAGTGAACCAGGGGTTAATGAGCAGTTCTTC. Amino acids: CASSEPGVNEQFF.

Notes on this clonotype: Since a much larger clone is just one base distant, this may be a read error. The chain has TRBV6-2 or TRBV6-3 and TRBJ2-2, with TRBD1 identical over 8 bases. With V trimmed by 2 bases and J by 0 bases, 5 bases remained unmatched. Germline V gene data show CDR1 as MNHEY and CDR2 as SVGEGT. The CDR3 is 17 residues long. CDR3 nucleotide sequence: TGTGCCAGCAGTTACCGGGCAGGGGGCACGAACACCGGGGAGCTGTTTTTT. Amino acid sequence: CASSYRAGGTNTGELFF.

This clonotype occurred many times. The DNA of the CDR3 is TGTGCCAGCCAAAGGACGGACTTTAGCAATCAGCCCCAGCATTTT. Protein: CASQRTDFSNQPQHF. The genes are TRBV6-6 and TRBJ1-5; D ambiguous. This CDR3 has 15 amino acids. Trimming removed 8 bases from V and 0 bases from J, with 14 bases in between. Germline V lookup: CDR1 MNHNY, CDR2 SVGAGI (reference sequence).

CDR3 sequence (DNA): TGTGCCAGACGGGCAGGGGGTTCCGGGGAGCTGTTTTTT. Translation: CARRAGGSGELFF. The chain couples TRBV6-2 or TRBV6-3 to TRBJ2-2; TRBD1 matches 7 bases. Germline CDR1 is MNHEY and CDR2 is SVGEGT. The CDR3 is 13 amino acids. The ends lost 9 bases at V and 6 bases at J; junction bases unmatched: 7.

Remarks on this clonotype: This could be a read error, since a much larger clone is one nucleotide away. J is TRBJ2-3 and V is TRBV11-2; 10 nucleotides align to TRBD2. The germline CDR1 and CDR2 sequences are SGHAT and FQNNGV. This CDR3 is built from 18 residues. The DNA for the CDR3 is TGTGCCAGCAGCTCCTTGGGGCTAGCGGGAGCTAGCCCAGATACGCTGTATTTT. This sequence encodes CASSSLGLAGASPDTLYF.

V usage is TRBV6-5 and J usage is TRBJ1-5, with D possibly TRBD1 on 6 matching bases. The V gene's germline CDR1 is MNHEY and CDR2 SVGAGI. Trimming removed 6 bases at V and 5 bases at J, with 14 bases between. The CDR3 runs 14 residues. The DNA of the CDR3 is TGTGCCAGCAGCCCCCGGGGGGGCGATCAGCCCCAGCATTTT. It is translated as CASSPRGGDQPQHF.

In its sample, this clonotype was seen a few times. The CDR3 protein is CASSLLDSPSGNTIYF. Written as DNA, the CDR3 is TGTGCCAGCAGCTTACTGGACAGCCCCTCTGGAAACACCATATATTTT. V and J are TRBV7-9 and TRBJ1-3; weak D call: TRBD1 (6 bases). V dropped 2 bases and J dropped 0 bases, with 11 bases sitting between them. The CDR3 is 16 residues long. The V gene's germline CDR1 is SEHNR and CDR2 FQNEAQ (reference sequence).

J is TRBJ2-3 and V is TRBV7-8; TRBD2 matches 7 bases. The CDR3 contains 16 residues. The trim removed 9 bases at V and 2 bases at J, leaving 14 bases unmatched. The germline gives CDR1 SGHVS, CDR2 FQNEAQ. CDR3 DNA: TGTGCCAGTAGCCACGGGCTAGCGGACGACACAGATACGCAGTATTTT. Translating it yields CASSHGLADDTDTQYF. The whole variable domain, filled in from reference TRBV7-8 and TRBJ2-3, reads GAGVSQSPRYKVAKRGQDVALRCDPISGHVSLFWYQQALGQGPEFLTYFQNEAQLDKSGLPSDRFFAERPEGSVSTLKIQRTQQEDSAVYLCASSHGLADDTDTQYFGPGTRLTVL.

The table lists this clonotype with many counts. V is TRBV12-3 or TRBV12-4 and J is TRBJ1-6, with no clear D. The germline V and J ends were trimmed by 2 bases and 7 bases, with 9 bases remaining between them. The CDR3 sequence is 14 residues long. This CDR3 is CASSLMNSNSPLHF. The DNA for the CDR3 is TGTGCCAGCAGTTTAATGAACAGCAATTCACCCCTCCACTTT.

Concerning this clonotype: The CDR3 does not end in the conserved phenylalanine or tryptophan, so this is likely a read error. The chain couples TRBV11-2 to TRBJ2-2, with a tentative D call TRBD2 (5 bases). This CDR3 spans 13 amino acids. Germline lookup yields CDR1 SGHAT and CDR2 FQNNGV. CDR3 DNA: TGTGCCAGCAGCTTAGAAGCAGCCGGGGAACTGTTTTAT. Its translation is CASSLEAAGELFY.

This chain uses TRBV29-1 with TRBJ1-4; no reliable D call. The ends were cut back, 4 bases at V and 4 bases at J, with 7 bases in the middle. CDR1 and CDR2 from the germline V gene are SQVTM and ANQGSEA. The CDR3 is made up of 12 amino acids. CDR3 sequence: CSVGMHNEKLFF. CDR3 nucleotide sequence: TGCAGCGTTGGTATGCATAATGAAAAACTGTTTTTT.